The following is a T cell receptor beta chain sequence with its context. Its matching antigen is unknown. Germline V CDR1 and CDR2: SGHNT, YYREEE (reference sequence). The CDR3 length is 14 residues. Trimming removed 4 bases at V and 5 bases at J, with 13 bases between. The entry originates in a study of naive and memory T cell subsets. Whole-study results and caveats: In CD4 and CD8 cells, diversity dropped from naive through EMRA.

The beta constant-region primer was an equimolar mix of two oligonucleotides covering TRBC1 and TRBC2. The cDNA 3' end received a ligated single-stranded oligonucleotide carrying the SP2 primer and a 12-nucleotide UMI. Nested alpha and beta constant-region primers with the SP2 primer drove four PCR rounds on ligated cDNA. TCRdb independently ran MiXCR on the UMI-ligation and nested PCR reads; one entry per CDR3 protein. The sample lists about 85,000 distinct CDR3 sequences; around 13% were seen once. The receptor was isolated from a human donor in good health. The chain recombines TRBV5-4 with TRBJ2-1, with TRBD2 as a possible D gene (5 bases). Specimen: central memory CD4+ T cells from blood. CDR3 sequence (DNA): TGTGCCAGCAGCAAGCCCGCCGGGGACAATGAGCAGTTCTTC. Translation gives CASSKPAGDNEQFF. Drawing the rest from reference TRBV5-4 and TRBJ2-1, the complete variable domain is ETGVTQSPTHLIKTRGQQVTLRCSSQSGHNTVSWYQQALGQGPQFIFQYYREEENGRGNFPPRFSGLQFPNYSSELNVNALELDDSALYLCASSKPAGDNEQFFGPGTRLTVL.